Reported below is one T cell receptor (beta chain). Germline assignment: CDR1 PRHDT and CDR2 FYEKMQ (reference sequence). V shed 5 bases and J shed 4 bases, with 9 bases lying between them. The CDR3 has 13 residues. Both 60 Vbeta primers and 13 Jbeta primers went into the PCR. The method was immunoSEQ multiplex PCR; TCRdb's version includes in-frame clones alone and lacks a portion of them. This sample has roughly 49,000 clones, with about three quarters found just once. The data were obtained in a study of cytomegalovirus exposure and HLA in healthy donors. Healthy bone marrow donors supplied every sample.

Sequenced: PBMCs. This sequence originates from a woman between 40 and 50 years old in good health and CMV-seropositive. The chain employs TRBV13 and TRBJ2-1; D unresolved. CDR3 DNA sequence: TGTGCCAGCAGCCGACTCGTTTACAATGAGCAGTTCTTC. This encodes CASSRLVYNEQFF.